This T cell receptor (beta chain) is drawn from a study of preoperative IRX-2 immunotherapy in early breast cancer. J was trimmed by 5 bases and V by 1 base; bases with no gene match: 9. Germline values: CDR1 LNHNV, CDR2 YYDKDF (reference sequence). The CDR3 covers 16 residues. Clones were sequenced by immunoSEQ multiplex PCR, and TCRdb holds only the in-frame ones, with some missing. This table has about 98,000 clones, about nine tenths appearing once. The treatment here: preoperative locoregional IRX-2 cytokine immunotherapy. Samples came from a phase Ib trial of preoperative locoregional IRX-2 cytokine immunotherapy.

The chain couples TRBV15 to TRBJ2-3, with 7 bases matching TRBD2. This receptor was obtained from a human donor with breast cancer. The material sequenced was tumor tissue, taken after IRX-2 immunotherapy. DNA of the CDR3: TGTGCCACCAGCAGAGTTAGGACTAGAGTTGGAGATACGCAGTATTTT. It encodes CATSRVRTRVGDTQYF.